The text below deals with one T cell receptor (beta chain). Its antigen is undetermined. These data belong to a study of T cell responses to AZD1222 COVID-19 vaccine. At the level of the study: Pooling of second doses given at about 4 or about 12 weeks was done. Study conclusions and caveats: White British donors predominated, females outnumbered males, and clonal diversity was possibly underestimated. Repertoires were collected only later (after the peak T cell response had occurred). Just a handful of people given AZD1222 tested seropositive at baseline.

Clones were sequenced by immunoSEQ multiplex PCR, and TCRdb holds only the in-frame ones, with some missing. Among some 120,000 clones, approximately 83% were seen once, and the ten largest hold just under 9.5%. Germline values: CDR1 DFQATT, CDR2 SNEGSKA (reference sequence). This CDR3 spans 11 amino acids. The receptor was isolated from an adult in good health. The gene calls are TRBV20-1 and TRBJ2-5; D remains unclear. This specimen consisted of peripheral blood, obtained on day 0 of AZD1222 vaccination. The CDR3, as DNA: TGCACCCTAGAGCAAAGGGAGACCCAGTACTTC. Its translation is CTLEQRETQYF.